The subject of this entry is one T cell receptor beta chain. These data belong to a study of CD8+ T cells in alopecia areata. As to treatment: oral pan-JAK inhibitor, 5-10 mg twice daily. Reverse transcription of extracted RNA yielded cDNA, which provided the sequencing template. The data were produced by immunoSEQ multiplex PCR, yet TCRdb's version contains in-frame clones alone and is incomplete. Of about 190,000 clones detected, under 80% appear once; the ten largest clones hold approximately 1.4%. From germline, CDR1 is SGHTA and CDR2 FQGTGA. The length of the CDR3 is 16 residues. Losses at the gene ends were 8 bases for V and 0 bases for J; bases not matched to a gene: 7.

This clonotype originated in a human donor with alopecia areata. The rearrangement joins TRBV7-3 to TRBJ2-6; 7 nucleotides agree with TRBD1. The source was CD4+ T cells sorted from blood, collected around week 49, from a patient treated with tofacitinib. The CDR3 is CASSVAGGSGANVLTF. In nucleotides, the CDR3 is TGTGCCAGCTCGGTGGCAGGGGGCTCTGGGGCCAACGTCCTGACTTTC.